These 24 T cell receptor beta chains originate from one sample sequenced in a study of regulatory T cells in long-lasting Graves disease. Time point: newly diagnosed GD, antithyroid drugs for less than 3 months. PBMC-derived RNA was used for the TCR library. Arm-PCR of CDR3 regions and iRepertoire HTBI primers were used to build TCR beta libraries. MiXCR, applied by TCRdb to the multiplex PCR reads, yields one record per CDR3 protein. The repertoire holds about 380,000 distinct CDR3 sequences, about 16% seen once, with 22% in the top ten. Sequencing used peripheral blood mononuclear cells (PBMCs), obtained at new diagnosis, from a patient treated with antithyroid drugs. These receptors all stem from a female donor with Graves disease.

The V and J genes are TRBV11-2 and TRBJ2-1, with TRBD2 identical over 12 bases. Germline V gene lookup returns CDR1 SGHAT and CDR2 FQNNGV. There are 17 residues in the CDR3. J gave up 8 bases and V 5 bases, and 13 bases lay outside the gene matches. This CDR3 is CASSPGLAGGPIDEQFF. The CDR3, as DNA: TGTGCCAGCAGCCCGGGCCTAGCGGGAGGGCCTATAGATGAGCAGTTCTTC.

The chain employs TRBV28 and TRBJ1-4, with a possible D match to TRBD1 (6 bases). CDR1 is MDHEN and CDR2 is SYDVKM in the germline V gene. V dropped 1 base and J dropped 11 bases, with 11 bases sitting between them. The CDR3 runs 13 residues. CDR3 sequence (DNA): TGTGCCAGCAGTTTATCGGGGGGCAGGAAACTGTTTTTT. Translating it yields CASSLSGGRKLFF.

Ten or more counts support this clonotype. The rearrangement joins TRBV6-2 or TRBV6-3 to TRBJ2-7; weak D call: TRBD2 (5 bases). Germline assignment: CDR1 MNHEY and CDR2 SVGEGT. The CDR3 loop spans 13 amino acids. The V gene lost 5 bases and the J gene lost 6 bases, with 14 bases spanning the gap. CDR3 coding DNA: TGTGCCAGCAGTGAATCCACCCGGGGCGAGCAGTACTTC. This translates into CASSESTRGEQYF.

This chain uses TRBV6-6 with TRBJ1-1, with a tentative D call TRBD1 (5 bases). There are 15 residues in the CDR3. Germline-derived CDR1 and CDR2 are MNHNY and SVGAGI (reference sequence). Trimming pared 0 bases from V and 5 bases from J, leaving 13 bases between. The CDR3 DNA reads as TGTGCCAGCAGTTACTCGTATGGGGGTGGTACTGAAGCTTTCTTT. It specifies CASSYSYGGGTEAFF.

The CDR3 loop reads CAWSYFLEGGELFF. The CDR3 DNA follows: TGTGCCTGGAGTTATTTCCTAGAGGGCGGGGAGCTGTTTTTT. The chain combines TRBV30 with TRBJ2-2; possibly TRBD2 for D (5 bases). CDR3 size: 14 residues. Germline CDR1 is GTSNPN and CDR2 is SVGIG (reference sequence). Trimming stripped 2 bases from V and 7 bases from J, with 14 bases between.

This clonotype was seen ten or more times. This chain connects TRBV9 to TRBJ1-1, with 11 bases fitting TRBD1. The germline V gene encodes CDR1 SGDLS and CDR2 YYNGEE. The CDR3 length is 16 residues. V shed 0 bases and J 3 bases; nucleotides not matched to a gene: 4. The CDR3: CASSVARGQGDTEAFF. For the CDR3, the DNA is TGTGCCAGCAGCGTAGCTAGGGGACAGGGGGACACTGAAGCTTTCTTT.

In its sample, this clonotype was seen many times. The V gene is TRBV30, the J gene TRBJ1-1, with a tentative D call TRBD1 (5 bases). Looked up from germline, CDR1 is GTSNPN and CDR2 is SVGIG (reference sequence). CDR3 length equals 12 residues. With 3 bases removed from V and 6 bases from J, the gap between germline ends came to 11 bases. The CDR3 loop is CAWRVGGAEAFF. Here the CDR3 DNA reads TGTGCCTGGAGGGTGGGGGGGGCTGAAGCTTTCTTT.

The chain combines TRBV7-9 with TRBJ2-5, with 11 nucleotides matching TRBD2. The CDR3 has 16 amino acids. V lost 5 bases to trimming and J lost 4 bases; unmatched junction nucleotides: 9. Germline V gene sequence: CDR1 SEHNR, CDR2 FQNEAQ (reference sequence). CDR3 protein: CASSKILAGGGETQYF. The CDR3 DNA follows: TGTGCCAGCAGCAAAATTCTAGCGGGAGGAGGAGAGACCCAGTACTTC.

This clonotype was seen ten or more times. The rearrangement uses TRBV4-1 and TRBJ2-3; D remains ambiguous. Germline V gene data show CDR1 as MGHRA and CDR2 as YSYEKL. The CDR3 spans 19 residues. Trimming cost V 4 bases and J 0 bases, with 23 bases left between them. The CDR3 region has the DNA TGCGCCAGCAGCCCTATGGCACGTAGGGAAAGAGTTAGCACAGATACGCAGTATTTT. Translation gives CASSPMARRERVSTDTQYF.

This clonotype was seen many times. The chain links TRBV28 to TRBJ2-3; 7 positions agree with TRBD1. The CDR3 sequence is 16 residues long. Germline CDR1 reads MDHEN; CDR2 reads SYDVKM. V was clipped by 3 bases and J by 3 bases; unmatched bases: 9. In nucleotides, the CDR3 is TGTGCCAGCAGTTTTATGAAGACAGGGCCAACAGATACGCAGTATTTT. Residues: CASSFMKTGPTDTQYF.

This clonotype was detected ten times or more. The J gene is TRBJ2-3, the V gene TRBV27; TRBD2 matches at 10 bases. CDR3 length: 13 amino acids. Germline assignment: CDR1 MNHEY and CDR2 SMNVEV (reference sequence). V shed 2 bases and J 14 bases; nucleotides not matched to a gene: 7. The CDR3 loop reads CASSLRSGRALYF. The CDR3 nucleotides read TGTGCCAGCAGTTTAAGGAGCGGGAGGGCCCTGTATTTT.

The chain joins TRBV12-3 or TRBV12-4 to TRBJ1-5; D is undetermined. Trimming took 6 bases from V and 1 from J, leaving 10 bases between them. The CDR3 loop spans 14 amino acids. CDR3 sequence: CASRGLGSNQPQHF. CDR3 sequence (DNA): TGTGCCAGCAGAGGGCTGGGGAGCAATCAGCCCCAGCATTTT.

This clonotype was counted ten times or more. The rearrangement uses TRBV29-1 and TRBJ2-1; a possible D gene is TRBD2 (5 bases). This CDR3 is 11 amino acids long. V lost 6 bases and J 9 bases, leaving 12 bases between the germline ends. Germline V gene data show CDR1 as SQVTM and CDR2 as ANQGSEA. The CDR3 DNA reads TGCAGCGTGGACTTAAGCACTGAGCAGTTCTTC. This codes for CSVDLSTEQFF.

This clonotype was counted many times. This chain links TRBV29-1 with TRBJ1-2, with D unclear. CDR3 length equals 13 residues. Trimming removed 5 bases from V and 4 bases from J, with 14 bases in between. The germline CDR1 and CDR2 sequences are SQVTM and ANQGSEA. The CDR3 DNA reads as TGCAGCGTTCCGACGGGCGCTATCTATGGCTACACCTTC. This sequence encodes CSVPTGAIYGYTF.

In the case of this clonotype: A read error may explain this, as a much larger clone is one base away. The rearrangement joins TRBV6-8 to TRBJ2-7, with 7 bases that match TRBD1. CDR1 and CDR2 from the germline V gene are MNHGY and SAAAGT. The CDR3 has 18 residues. This chain's CDR3 is CASSDLPNDRDPSYEQYF. The CDR3 nucleotides are TGCGCCAGCAGTGACCTACCAAACGACAGGGACCCTTCCTACGAGCAGTACTTC.

In this sample, this clonotype turned up many times. The chain joins TRBV4-1 to TRBJ1-2; no firm D call. Germline V lookup: CDR1 MGHRA, CDR2 YSYEKL. The CDR3 totals 13 residues. V lost 10 bases and J lost 8, with 20 bases in between. The CDR3 protein is CATSKRGSPGYTF. Written as DNA, the CDR3 is TGCGCCACCTCAAAACGGGGATCGCCGGGCTACACCTTC.

This clonotype was detected ten times or more. The rearrangement uses TRBV12-3 or TRBV12-4 and TRBJ2-7; TRBD2 aligns across 8 bases. The CDR3 is 14 residues long. Germline trimming cut 5 bases from V and 6 bases from J; bases unmatched to any gene: 9. Here the CDR3 DNA reads TGTGCCAGCAGTAAAGCGGGAGAATCGGGCGAGCAGTACTTC. This sequence encodes CASSKAGESGEQYF.

The chain joins TRBV24-1 to TRBJ2-2, with D perhaps matching TRBD1 (5 bases). CDR1 KGHDR and CDR2 SFDVKD come from the germline V gene. The CDR3 has 14 residues. V dropped 6 bases and J dropped 5 bases, with 12 bases sitting between them. The CDR3 coding sequence is TGTGCCACCAGTCGGACAAGGGTGACCGGGGAGCTGTTTTTT. Its protein product is CATSRTRVTGELFF.

This clonotype was detected many times. This chain links TRBV20-1 with TRBJ1-5, with 8 positions matching TRBD1. Germline loops: CDR1 DFQATT, CDR2 SNEGSKA (reference sequence). Trimming cost V 5 bases and J 9 bases; bases outside gene matches: 9. The CDR3 is 13 residues long. The CDR3 is CSASDRGRRPQHF. DNA for the CDR3: TGCAGTGCTTCCGACAGGGGAAGACGGCCCCAGCATTTT.

This clonotype turned up a few times. A much larger clone lies a single base off, so this may be a read error. V gene TRBV29-1 combines with J gene TRBJ2-5; D is possibly TRBD1 (5 bases). CDR1 is SQVTM and CDR2 is ANQGSEA in the germline V gene. The CDR3 extends over 15 amino acids. Written as DNA, the CDR3 is TGCAGCGTTGATGAAGGGCAGGGTCGTCAAGAGATCCAGTACTTC. Translation gives CSVDEGQGRQEIQYF. The entire variable domain, with the rest obtained from reference TRBV29-1 and TRBJ2-5, is as follows: SAVISQKPSRDICQRGTSLTIQCQVDSQVTMMFWYRQQPGQSLTLIATANQGSEATYESGFVIDKFPISRPNLTFSTLTVSNMSPEDSSIYLCSVDEGQGRQEIQYFGPGTRLLVL.

V gene TRBV4-1 combines with J gene TRBJ2-3; D is possibly TRBD1 (6 bases). Germline-derived CDR1 and CDR2 are MGHRA and YSYEKL. With 3 bases removed from V and 0 bases from J, the gap between germline ends came to 16 bases. This CDR3 spans 17 amino acids. CDR3 coding DNA: TGCGCCAGCAGCCATACTTCCCGGGACAAGAGCACAGATACGCAGTATTTT. Translation: CASSHTSRDKSTDTQYF.

This clonotype was counted ten times or more. The genes are TRBV11-2 and TRBJ1-4; D gene ambiguous. This CDR3 contains 15 residues. Germline CDR1 is SGHAT and CDR2 is FQNNGV. V gave up 2 bases and J gave up 0 bases, with 7 bases separating them. In DNA form, the CDR3 reads TGTGCCAGCAGCTTAAACTTTGCAACTAATGAAAAACTGTTTTTT. This encodes CASSLNFATNEKLFF.

This clonotype was detected ten times or more. The chain joins TRBV6-9 to TRBJ2-5; D might be TRBD1 (6 bases). Germline CDR1 and CDR2: MNHGY and SVAAGI. This CDR3 has 15 residues. V was shortened by 3 bases and J by 0 bases, with 11 bases between the two germline ends. Here the CDR3 DNA reads TGTGCCAGCAGTTACTACCACAGGGACCAAGAGACCCAGTACTTC. This encodes CASSYYHRDQETQYF.

This clonotype has a count of ten or more. The chain employs TRBV6-2 or TRBV6-3 and TRBJ2-1; D might be TRBD1 (5 bases). The CDR3 spans 14 residues. Per the germline V gene, CDR1 is MNHEY and CDR2 is SVGEGT. V was trimmed by 5 bases and J by 1 base, leaving 9 bases between them. The CDR3 DNA sequence: TGTGCCAGCAGTGGCAGGGTTTCCTACAATGAGCAGTTCTTC. Translation gives CASSGRVSYNEQFF.